This TCR beta chain was identified in a study of shared clonotypes between healthy human individuals. The assay was immunoSEQ multiplex PCR, and TCRdb's table has in-frame clones only and misses some. The sample yields some 2.1 million clones, less than 95% seen once. Naive CD8 cells, CD45RO-negative and positively selected for CCR7, excluded terminally differentiated effector memory CD45RA+ cells. The CDR3 runs to 14 residues. V shed 6 bases and J 2 bases; nucleotides not matched to a gene: 4. The V gene's germline CDR1 is MNHEY and CDR2 SMNVEV (reference sequence). Remarks on this clone: This sample also contains other DNA sequences that code for the same CDR3.

The rearrangement uses TRBV27 and TRBJ2-7, with 10 bases identical to TRBD1. This TCR was recovered from a man younger than 35 in good health. The source material was naive CD8+ T cells sorted from blood. CDR3 sequence reads: CASRLTGGPYEQYF. The CDR3 region has the DNA TGTGCCAGCAGACTGACAGGGGGCCCCTACGAGCAGTACTTC.